This T cell receptor beta chain was identified during a study of control samples from healthy donors and cancer patients. Germline assignment: CDR1 WSHSY and CDR2 SAAADI. The CDR3 loop spans 16 amino acids. The ends were cut back, 0 bases at V and 3 bases at J, with 9 bases in the middle. The assay was immunoSEQ multiplex PCR, and TCRdb's table has in-frame clones only and misses some. The sample has about 120,000 clones; approximately 88% are singletons. This TCR came from a man between 45 and 60 years old in good health. Sequenced material: blood. The J gene is TRBJ2-6, the V gene TRBV10-2; D is perhaps TRBD1 (6 bases). The CDR3 DNA sequence: TGCGCCAGCAGTGAGTCGAACAGGGTTGGGGCCAACGTCCTGACTTTC. Protein sequence: CASSESNRVGANVLTF.